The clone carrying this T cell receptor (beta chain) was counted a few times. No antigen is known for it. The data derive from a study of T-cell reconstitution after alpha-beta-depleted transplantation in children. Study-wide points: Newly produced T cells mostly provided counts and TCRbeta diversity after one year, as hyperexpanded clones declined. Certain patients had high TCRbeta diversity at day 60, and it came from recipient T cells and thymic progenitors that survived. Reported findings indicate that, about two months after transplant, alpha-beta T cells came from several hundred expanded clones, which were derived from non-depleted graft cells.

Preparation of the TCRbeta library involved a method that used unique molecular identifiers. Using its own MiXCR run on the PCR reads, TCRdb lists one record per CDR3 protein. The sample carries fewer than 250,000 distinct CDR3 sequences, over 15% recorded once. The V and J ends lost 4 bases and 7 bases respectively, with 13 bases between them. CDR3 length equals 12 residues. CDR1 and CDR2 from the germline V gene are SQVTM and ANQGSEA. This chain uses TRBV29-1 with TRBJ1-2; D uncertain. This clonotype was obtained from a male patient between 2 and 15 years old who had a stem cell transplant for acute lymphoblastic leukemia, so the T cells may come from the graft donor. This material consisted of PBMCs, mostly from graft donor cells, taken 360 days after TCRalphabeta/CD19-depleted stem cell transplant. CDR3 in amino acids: CSVVKGRGGYTF. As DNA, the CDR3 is TGCAGCGTTGTGAAGGGTAGAGGTGGCTACACCTTC.